This T cell receptor (beta chain) is from a study of T cell clonality in common variable immunodeficiency. This CDR3 contains 15 residues. CDR1 is SGHAT, CDR2 FQNNGV, per germline. The V end lost 1 base, the J end lost 1 base, and 11 bases lay between the germline ends. Profiling relied on immunoSEQ multiplex PCR, and the TCRdb table lists in-frame clones only, not all of them. The sample has under 30,000 clones, none seen only once. Only a few counts were recorded for this clone. Antigen specificity is unknown. Read coverage stops 3 residues before the CDR3 terminus; the germline J gene supplies the remainder. The study, taken as a whole, reports: Common variable immunodeficiency TCR beta sequences reportedly had fewer deletions and N-nucleotide insertions.

Input material: peripheral blood mononuclear cells. The chain employs TRBV11-2 and TRBJ2-7, with D possibly matching TRBD1 (6 bases). The source is a human donor with common variable immunodeficiency. The covered CDR3 bases are TGTGCCAGCAGCTTAGGGCAGGGGACATCCTACGAG. Protein product: CASSLGQGTSYE. The whole CDR3 protein is CASSLGQGTSYEQYF.